The 32 T cell receptor beta chains below all came from one sample that was sequenced in a study of blood T cell repertoires in COVID-19. Libraries were prepared by immunoSEQ multiplex PCR; TCRdb keeps only in-frame clonotypes and omits some of them. This table holds tens of thousands of clones, 70% to 85% found once. Sequencing was carried out using peripheral blood. These receptors came from a human donor in a cohort sampled during active COVID-19.

The chain recombines TRBV20-1 with TRBJ2-7; 9 positions match TRBD1. This CDR3 contains 13 residues. The germline CDR1 and CDR2 sequences are DFQATT and SNEGSKA (reference sequence). The trim removed 3 bases at V and 6 bases at J, leaving 6 bases unmatched. CDR3 coding DNA: TGCAGTGCTAGTTCCGGGACAGGGAGCGAGCAGTACTTC. Translating it yields CSASSGTGSEQYF.

Here the CDR3 DNA reads TGTGCAAGTCGCAAAGCGAGACCTTATAATTCACCCCTCCACTTT. Its translation is CASRKARPYNSPLHF. The rearrangement joins TRBV12-2 to TRBJ1-6. TRBV12-2 is assigned pseudogene status. This CDR3 region has 15 residues.

This clone was observed a single time. The chain combines TRBV30 with TRBJ1-2, with D possibly being TRBD1 (6 bases). CDR3 length equals 12 residues. Trimming took off 2 bases at V and 10 bases at J, with 14 bases between the two ends. Germline V gene sequence: CDR1 GTSNPN, CDR2 SVGIG (reference sequence). The CDR3 loop is CAWSRTGSIYTF. The DNA of the CDR3 is TGTGCCTGGAGTCGAACAGGGTCTATCTACACCTTC.

The rearrangement links TRBV30 to TRBJ2-5; 8 positions match TRBD1. This CDR3 region has 14 residues. Germline V CDR1 and CDR2: GTSNPN, SVGIG (reference sequence). V lost 5 bases to trimming and J lost 2 bases; unmatched junction nucleotides: 7. CDR3 residues: CAWGTGRRQETQYF. CDR3 bases: TGTGCCTGGGGGACAGGCCGGAGACAAGAGACCCAGTACTTC.

The sample holds one count of this clone. The chain combines TRBV28 with TRBJ2-7; TRBD1 matches 11 bases. This CDR3 comprises 15 residues. Germline trimming cut 1 base from V and 3 bases from J; bases unmatched to any gene: 2. Germline V gene sequence: CDR1 MDHEN, CDR2 SYDVKM. CDR3 DNA sequence: TGTGCCAGCAGTTTATCCGGGACAGGGGGCTACGAGCAGTACTTC. Its translation: CASSLSGTGGYEQYF.

The table lists this clone with a few counts. The J gene is TRBJ2-3, the V gene TRBV13; possible D gene TRBD2, 7 bases. The V end lost 3 bases, the J end lost 5 bases, and 15 bases lay between the germline ends. This CDR3 region has 15 residues. Germline V gene lookup returns CDR1 PRHDT and CDR2 FYEKMQ (reference sequence). The CDR3 DNA sequence: TGTGCCAGCAGCTTCGAGGGGGAGGGCCAAGATACGCAGTATTTT. Its protein product is CASSFEGEGQDTQYF.

The gene calls are TRBV6-5 and TRBJ1-1; 8 positions agree with TRBD1. The trim removed 8 bases at V and 4 bases at J, leaving 6 bases unmatched. The CDR3 has 13 residues. In germline, CDR1 is MNHEY, CDR2 SVGAGI. CDR3: CASGQGVATEAFF. Here the CDR3 DNA reads TGTGCCAGCGGACAGGGAGTAGCCACTGAAGCTTTCTTT.

This clone was seen once. This chain joins TRBV19 and TRBJ2-6; 8 bases are shared with TRBD1. This CDR3 spans 19 amino acids. In germline, CDR1 is LNHDA, CDR2 SQIVND (reference sequence). With V trimmed by 1 base and J by 0 bases, 8 bases remained unmatched. The CDR3 DNA reads as TGTGCCAGTAGTATAGGATACAGGGGGATTGACTCTGGGGCCAACGTCCTGACTTTC. It yields the protein CASSIGYRGIDSGANVLTF.

The gene calls are TRBV23-1 and TRBJ2-3; D not resolved. TRBV23-1 is an ORF, and what it does is uncertain. V shed 4 bases and J shed 5 bases, with 4 bases lying between them. This CDR3 contains 11 residues. CDR3 sequence (DNA): TGCGCCAGCAGTCGGAGAGATACGCAGTATTTT. Residues: CASSRRDTQYF.

The rearrangement links TRBV6-5 to TRBJ1-4; 7 bases line up with TRBD1. The CDR3 consists of 14 residues. Germline loops: CDR1 MNHEY, CDR2 SVGAGI. Trimming took 6 bases from V and 4 from J; bases not matched to a gene: 5. The CDR3 region is CASRRQGFNEKLFF. CDR3 nucleotide sequence: TGTGCCAGCAGGCGACAGGGCTTTAATGAAAAACTGTTTTTT.

V is TRBV29-1 and J is TRBJ2-7; a possible D gene is TRBD2 (5 bases). Between the trimmed V and J ends, which lost 2 bases and 6 bases, there was a span of 14 bases. Germline V lookup: CDR1 SQVTM, CDR2 ANQGSEA. The length of the CDR3 is 13 residues. The chain's CDR3 is CSVELVAAGEQYF. In DNA, the CDR3 is TGCAGCGTTGAACTCGTTGCTGCGGGCGAGCAGTACTTC.

This clone was counted a few times. The CDR3 nucleotides are TGTGCCAGCTCACGGGTTCCCAGCGATCAGCCCCAGCATTTT. As protein: CASSRVPSDQPQHF. The chain carries TRBV18 and TRBJ1-5, with no clear D. V was pared by 4 bases and J by 5 bases, with 12 bases between. The CDR3 covers 14 residues. Germline V lookup: CDR1 KGHSH, CDR2 LQKENI.

The sample holds one count of this clone. This chain links TRBV19 with TRBJ2-3; perhaps TRBD2 as D (6 bases). The CDR3 is made up of 15 amino acids. With 5 bases removed from V and 2 bases from J, the gap between germline ends came to 14 bases. Germline CDR1 reads LNHDA; CDR2 reads SQIVND (reference sequence). The CDR3, as DNA: TGTGCCAGTAGTGTGGGGGGACGCCACACAGATACGCAGTATTTT. It encodes CASSVGGRHTDTQYF.

This chain joins TRBV6-5 and TRBJ1-1; TRBD1 is a possible D gene (5 bases). Trimming took off 6 bases at V and 1 base at J, with 15 bases between the two ends. The germline CDR1 and CDR2 sequences are MNHEY and SVGAGI. The CDR3 is made up of 15 amino acids. CDR3 region: CASRGAPGENTEAFF. CDR3 DNA: TGTGCCAGCAGAGGGGCGCCAGGCGAGAACACTGAAGCTTTCTTT.

The CDR3, as DNA: TGTGCCAGCAGCTTAGCGCTAGGGGTGGACTATGGCTACACCTTC. Translated: CASSLALGVDYGYTF. The gene calls are TRBV7-2 and TRBJ1-2; D is perhaps TRBD1 (5 bases). Between the trimmed V and J ends, which lost 0 bases and 3 bases, there was a span of 11 bases. Germline values: CDR1 SGHTA, CDR2 FQGNSA. The CDR3 is 15 amino acids.

The chain combines TRBV18 with TRBJ2-7; 10 bases are a match to TRBD1. Germline V lookup: CDR1 KGHSH, CDR2 LQKENI. The J segment lost 7 bases and the V segment lost 4 bases, leaving 7 bases of the junction unmatched. The CDR3 runs to 14 residues. DNA for the CDR3: TGTGCCAGCTCACTAGACAGGGGGCTTAGGGAGCAGTACTTC. Translation gives CASSLDRGLREQYF.

V usage is TRBV12-5 and J usage is TRBJ2-1; TRBD2 agrees at 7 bases. Trimming removed 0 bases from V and 2 bases from J; junction bases left unmatched: 13. This CDR3 region has 19 residues. From germline, CDR1 is LGHNT and CDR2 FRNRAP. CDR3 residues: CASGLVGVRELATYNEQFF. Here the CDR3 DNA reads TGTGCTAGTGGTTTGGTAGGGGTGCGGGAGCTAGCGACCTACAATGAGCAGTTCTTC. The complete variable domain, with remaining parts taken from reference TRBV12-5 and TRBJ2-1, reads DARVTQTPRHKVTEMGQEVTMRCQPILGHNTVFWYRQTMMQGLELLAYFRNRAPLDDSGMPKDRFSAEMPDATLATLKIQPSEPRDSAVYFCASGLVGVRELATYNEQFFGPGTRLTVL.

The J gene is TRBJ1-5, the V gene TRBV18, with 9 bases aligning to TRBD1. CDR3 size: 16 residues. CDR1 and CDR2 (germline): KGHSH, LQKENI. Trimming cost V 4 bases and J 6 bases; bases outside gene matches: 10. In DNA form, the CDR3 reads TGTGCCAGCTCACAGAACAGGGGGCGCCCGGGTCAGCCCCAGCATTTT. Translation gives CASSQNRGRPGQPQHF.

There are a few counts of this clone. The rearrangement uses TRBV11-3 and TRBJ1-2, with 8 nucleotides matching TRBD1. The V gene's germline CDR1 is SGHNT and CDR2 YENEEA. With V trimmed by 5 bases and J by 0 bases, 5 bases remained unmatched. The CDR3 has 15 amino acids. The CDR3 reads CASSTRTGPNYGYTF. The CDR3 nucleotides are TGTGCCAGCAGCACGCGGACAGGGCCTAACTATGGCTACACCTTC.

The chain couples TRBV7-3 to TRBJ1-1; D may be TRBD1 (6 bases). The CDR3 spans 15 residues. Germline V gives CDR1 SGHTA, CDR2 FQGTGA. V shed 5 bases and J shed 0 bases, with 13 bases lying between them. The CDR3 DNA sequence: TGTGCCAGCAGCATCAGGGGAGGGATGAACACTGAAGCTTTCTTT. Translation gives CASSIRGGMNTEAFF.

CDR3 in amino acids: CASSLALAGVNNEQFF. Written as DNA, the CDR3 is TGCGCCAGCAGCTTGGCCCTAGCGGGAGTGAACAATGAGCAGTTCTTC. The rearrangement joins TRBV5-1 to TRBJ2-1, with 10 bases fitting TRBD2. The CDR3 is made up of 16 amino acids. The junction had 5 bases not matched to a gene; V was cut back by 0 bases and J by 5 bases. The V gene's germline CDR1 is SGHRS and CDR2 YFSETQ.

The chain has TRBV3-1 (or the pseudogene TRBV3-2) and TRBJ2-3, with D hard to call. V was trimmed by 4 bases and J by 6 bases, leaving 8 bases between them. This CDR3 has 12 amino acids. Germline values: CDR1 LGHDT, CDR2 YNNKEL (reference sequence). DNA for the CDR3: TGTGCCAGCAGCCGTAATGCGGATACGCAGTATTTT. As protein: CASSRNADTQYF.

This clone was observed a handful of times. The chain links TRBV5-1 to TRBJ2-7, with D perhaps TRBD1 (6 bases). The CDR3 contains 16 residues. Germline CDR1 reads SGHRS; CDR2 reads YFSETQ. Trimming stripped 4 bases from V and 2 bases from J, with 19 bases between. The CDR3 loop is CASSVGPAQGTYEQYF. The CDR3 region has the DNA TGCGCCAGCAGCGTTGGCCCAGCGCAGGGGACCTACGAGCAGTACTTC.

The chain links TRBV24-1 to TRBJ2-1; unclear D gene. The length of the CDR3 is 16 residues. The germline gives CDR1 KGHDR, CDR2 SFDVKD. V was pared by 1 base and J by 7 bases, with 16 bases between. The CDR3 sequence: CATSDFARINLNEQFF. The CDR3 DNA reads TGTGCCACCAGTGATTTCGCGAGGATCAACCTAAATGAGCAGTTCTTC.

The chain combines TRBV19 with TRBJ2-1; 11 bases map to TRBD2. After removal of 3 bases from V and 5 bases from J, the junction contained 6 bases not matched to a gene. The CDR3 extends over 16 amino acids. Germline-derived CDR1 and CDR2 are LNHDA and SQIVND (reference sequence). CDR3 sequence (DNA): TGTGCCAGTAGTATTCCTAGCGGGAGGTACCACAATGAGCAGTTCTTC. Its protein is CASSIPSGRYHNEQFF.

This clone was seen a single time. The genes are TRBV5-1 and TRBJ1-5, with unresolved D. The V end was cut by 4 bases, the J end by 7 bases, with 15 bases between. Germline V gene sequence: CDR1 SGHRS, CDR2 YFSETQ. The CDR3 is 14 amino acids. The CDR3 here is CASSPGGSGQPQHF. DNA of the CDR3: TGCGCCAGCAGCCCCGGAGGGTCTGGGCAGCCCCAGCATTTT.

Only a few counts were recorded for this clone. The gene calls are TRBV7-9 and TRBJ2-1; D gene unclear. The CDR3 is 14 residues long. Germline loops: CDR1 SEHNR, CDR2 FQNEAQ (reference sequence). Trimming took 1 base from V and 4 from J, leaving 8 bases between them. The CDR3: CASSLVELYNEQFF. Here the CDR3 DNA reads TGTGCCAGCAGCTTAGTAGAGCTATACAATGAGCAGTTCTTC.

The V and J genes are TRBV7-2 and TRBJ2-1; the match to TRBD2 covers 12 bases. CDR3 length: 16 residues. V shed 5 bases and J 6 bases; nucleotides not matched to a gene: 8. Germline V gene lookup returns CDR1 SGHTA and CDR2 FQGNSA. The CDR3 DNA is TGTGCCAGCAGCCGTGCGGGACTAGCGGGCTCCAATGAGCAGTTCTTC. This sequence encodes CASSRAGLAGSNEQFF.

This clone occurred a few times. This sequence joins TRBV21-1 and TRBJ1-1. TRBV21-1 is termed a pseudogene. This CDR3 contains 16 residues. CDR3 loop: CASSERGGSPNTEAFF. In DNA, the CDR3 is TGTGCCAGCAGCGAGCGGGGAGGTTCTCCGAACACTGAAGCTTTCTTT.

This clone is termed medium-sized (0.01 to 0.1%). The chain is built from TRBV21-1 and TRBJ1-6; TRBD1 is the table's D call and was not checked against the DNA. TRBV21-1 is flagged as a pseudogene. This CDR3 has 15 amino acids. The DNA for the CDR3 is TGTGCCAGCAGCCCCCGGACAGATTATAATTCACCCCTCCACTTT. Its translation is CASSPRTDYNSPLHF.

The V and J genes are TRBV28 and TRBJ2-6; D unclear. The CDR3 contains 15 residues. The V end lost 1 base, the J end lost 3 bases, and 7 bases lay between the germline ends. Germline V gives CDR1 MDHEN, CDR2 SYDVKM. DNA of the CDR3: TGTGCCAGCAGTTTATCCTATTTTGGGGCCAACGTCCTGACTTTC. Protein sequence: CASSLSYFGANVLTF.

The chain's CDR3 is CASATSGIQETQYF. CDR3 sequence (DNA): TGTGCCAGCGCGACTAGCGGGATCCAAGAGACCCAGTACTTC. The rearrangement uses TRBV19 and TRBJ2-5, with TRBD2 matching over 11 bases. The junction had 4 bases not matched to a gene; V was cut back by 9 bases and J by 1 base. Germline V lookup: CDR1 LNHDA, CDR2 SQIVND (reference sequence). This CDR3 contains 14 residues.